This passage covers 12 T cell receptor beta chains from one sample sequenced in a study of cytomegalovirus exposure and HLA in healthy donors. With 60 Vbeta and 13 Jbeta primers, the PCR was carried out. Using immunoSEQ multiplex PCR, the repertoire was profiled, and TCRdb retains in-frame clones only, with some absent. The sample includes 150,000 to 200,000 clones, 70% to 80% seen only once; the top ten take about an eighth. The sequencing sample was made of PBMCs. These receptors came from a woman aged 40 to 50 in good health and CMV-seronegative.

CDR3 loop: CASTGLGIQETQYF. The DNA of the CDR3 is TGTGCCAGCACCGGACTAGGAATCCAAGAGACCCAGTACTTC. The J gene is TRBJ2-5, the V gene TRBV28; 7 bases line up with TRBD2. The CDR3 loop spans 14 amino acids. CDR1 is MDHEN, CDR2 SYDVKM, per germline. V trimming: 7 bases; J trimming: 1 base; junction bases outside the gene matches: 6.

The chain combines TRBV9 with TRBJ2-6; TRBD1 matches at 8 bases. This CDR3 contains 18 residues. Losses at the gene ends were 2 bases for V and 1 base for J; bases not matched to a gene: 8. CDR1 is SGDLS and CDR2 is YYNGEE in the germline V gene. This CDR3 is CASSVFGTGISGANVLTF. The CDR3 DNA sequence: TGTGCCAGCAGCGTCTTCGGGACAGGCATTTCTGGGGCCAACGTCCTGACTTTC.

The gene calls are TRBV28 and TRBJ1-5, with 9 nucleotides matching TRBD1. Trimming removed 6 bases from V and 7 bases from J; junction bases left unmatched: 7. The CDR3 consists of 14 residues. Germline-derived CDR1 and CDR2 are MDHEN and SYDVKM. CDR3 amino acids: CASSPDRGIQPQHF. Here the CDR3 DNA reads TGTGCCAGCAGCCCGGACAGGGGTATACAGCCCCAGCATTTT.

This clone was observed once. CDR3 nucleotides: TGCAGCGTTGGGGGGGGTGGGTCCAGCGACTATGGCTACACCTTC. It codes for CSVGGGGSSDYGYTF. The gene calls are TRBV29-1 and TRBJ1-2; D is perhaps TRBD1 (5 bases). Trimming left V 4 bases short and J 3 bases short, with 18 bases between. The CDR3 runs 15 residues. The germline V gene encodes CDR1 SQVTM and CDR2 ANQGSEA.

This clone was detected only a few times. The chain employs TRBV11-3 and TRBJ1-2; D gene ambiguous. The ends were cut back, 0 bases at V and 2 bases at J, with 13 bases in the middle. In germline, CDR1 is SGHNT, CDR2 YENEEA. The CDR3 is 16 amino acids. The CDR3 bases are TGTGCCAGCAGCTTAGAGGGCCGGCGCGGGAACTATGGCTACACCTTC. This codes for CASSLEGRRGNYGYTF.

The chain links TRBV29-1 to TRBJ1-1, with D maybe TRBD1 (5 bases). The V and J ends lost 6 bases and 3 bases respectively, with 11 bases between them. Germline CDR1 and CDR2: SQVTM and ANQGSEA. The CDR3 loop spans 12 amino acids. The CDR3, as DNA: TGCAGCGTCCGAGACAGCGACACTGAAGCTTTCTTT. Translation: CSVRDSDTEAFF.

The chain carries TRBV19 and TRBJ2-3, with a possible D match to TRBD1 (5 bases). The CDR3 length is 14 residues. Looked up from germline, CDR1 is LNHDA and CDR2 is SQIVND (reference sequence). V lost 4 bases, J lost 0 bases, and 8 bases lay in between. CDR3: CASSSDSSTDTQYF. CDR3 bases: TGTGCCAGTAGTAGTGACAGCAGCACAGATACGCAGTATTTT.

The chain employs TRBV11-2 and TRBJ2-2, with 9 bases aligning to TRBD2. The CDR3 is 16 amino acids. The germline V gene encodes CDR1 SGHAT and CDR2 FQNNGV. The V and J ends lost 1 base and 6 bases, in that order; junction bases with no gene match: 6. The DNA of the CDR3 is TGTGCCAGCAGCTTAGTGCGCGGGGGGGCTGCCGGGGAGCTGTTTTTT. It translates to CASSLVRGGAAGELFF.

This clone showed up just once. The chain uses TRBV7-8 and TRBJ1-5; D not resolved. The CDR3 has 17 amino acids. V gave up 1 base and J gave up 3 bases, with 16 bases separating them. The germline V gene encodes CDR1 SGHVS and CDR2 FQNEAQ. CDR3 loop: CASSLVFAASYNQPQHF. The CDR3 DNA reads as TGTGCCAGCAGCTTAGTTTTCGCAGCTAGTTACAATCAGCCCCAGCATTTT.

The V call is TRBV15, the J call TRBJ2-5, with TRBD1 identical over 10 bases. The CDR3 loop spans 14 amino acids. With 5 bases clipped from V and 14 bases from J, the junction kept 14 bases outside the gene matches. Germline V gives CDR1 LNHNV, CDR2 YYDKDF (reference sequence). The DNA for the CDR3 is TGTGCCACCAGCGGGACAGGGGCCAACTACGAGCAATACTTC. Its translation: CATSGTGANYEQYF.

This clone was seen only a few times. This CDR3 is also generated by other DNA sequences in the sample. The V gene is TRBV19, the J gene TRBJ1-2; tentatively, D is TRBD1 (5 bases). Germline lookup yields CDR1 LNHDA and CDR2 SQIVND (reference sequence). The CDR3 covers 13 residues. Trimming pared 5 bases from V and 2 bases from J, leaving 9 bases between. CDR3 sequence (DNA): TGTGCCAGTAGTCCAGGGAGGAACTATGGCTACACCTTC. Translating gives CASSPGRNYGYTF.

The gene calls are TRBV5-1 and TRBJ2-5, with 9 bases lining up with TRBD1. From germline, CDR1 is SGHRS and CDR2 YFSETQ. The CDR3 spans 15 residues. The trim removed 5 bases at V and 4 bases at J, leaving 9 bases unmatched. CDR3 in DNA: TGCGCCAGCAGTGATCGACAGGGGGTCGGAGAGACCCAGTACTTC. It translates to CASSDRQGVGETQYF.